This entry concerns a single T cell receptor beta chain. The data are from a study of shared T cell receptors in the human thymus. The CDR3 is 15 residues long. Germline V gives CDR1 LNHNV, CDR2 YYDKDF (reference sequence). V gave up 1 base and J gave up 6 bases, with 13 bases separating them. Assay: immunoSEQ multiplex PCR; the TCRdb copy retains only in-frame clones and omits some. The data contain approximately 400,000 clones, approximately 95% of them singletons. V usage is TRBV15 and J usage is TRBJ1-5; weak D call: TRBD1 (5 bases). The receptor was isolated from a human donor. Material: thymocytes. The CDR3 sequence is CATSRVPGCGQPQHF. CDR3 bases: TGTGCCACCAGCAGAGTCCCAGGGTGCGGTCAGCCCCAGCATTTT.